The 28 T cell receptor beta chains listed next were all sequenced from one sample in a study of blood T cell repertoires in COVID-19 (dated by TCRdb to 2019 to 2021). Libraries were prepared through the immunoSEQ multiplex PCR assay. TCRdb re-hosts the immuneACCESS table, in-frame sequences only. Its copies lack some clones; in the studies checked, an unresolved V gene accounts for under half of them, and the cause for the rest is not known. The sample table records about 140,000 clones; over 70% of these occur just once. Together, the top ten hold about 11% of the sample. Sequenced: peripheral blood. These receptors all stem from a man aged 60 to 69 with active or convalescent COVID-19.

V usage is TRBV7-6 and J usage is TRBJ1-1; 7 nucleotides agree with TRBD1. CDR1 and CDR2 from the germline V gene are SGHVS and FNYEAQ. The CDR3 is made up of 15 amino acids. J lost 3 bases, V lost 5 bases, and 9 bases had no gene match. The CDR3 sequence: CASSPRRTGYTEAFF. Here the CDR3 DNA reads TGTGCCAGCAGCCCCCGTAGGACAGGCTACACTGAAGCTTTCTTT.

This chain uses TRBV5-4 with TRBJ1-4; D perhaps matches TRBD1 (6 bases). The CDR3 length is 15 residues. CDR1 and CDR2 (germline): SGHNT, YYREEE (reference sequence). Deletions cut 3 bases from V and 7 bases from J, with 16 bases between. CDR3 region: CASSSVGARGEKLFF. For the CDR3, the DNA is TGTGCCAGCAGCTCGGTGGGGGCAAGAGGTGAAAAACTGTTTTTT.

The J gene is TRBJ2-7, the V gene TRBV5-1; D is perhaps TRBD2 (6 bases). V was shortened by 0 bases and J by 6 bases, with 10 bases between the two germline ends. Germline-derived CDR1 and CDR2 are SGHRS and YFSETQ. This CDR3 region has 13 residues. CDR3: CASSLAMGGEQYF. CDR3 sequence (DNA): TGCGCCAGCAGCTTGGCAATGGGGGGCGAGCAGTACTTC.

The V gene is TRBV5-6, the J gene TRBJ2-2; D is undetermined. This CDR3 comprises 14 residues. CDR1 SGHDT and CDR2 YYEEEE come from the germline V gene. V dropped 6 bases and J dropped 0 bases, with 9 bases sitting between them. This CDR3 is CASTPWPNTGELFF. As DNA, the CDR3 is TGTGCCAGCACCCCGTGGCCGAACACCGGGGAGCTGTTTTTT.

The chain employs TRBV24-1 and TRBJ1-5; TRBD1 agrees at 8 bases. The germline CDR1 and CDR2 sequences are KGHDR and SFDVKD. V shed 7 bases, J shed 6 bases, and the junction held 10 bases outside the gene matches. The CDR3 spans 15 residues. CDR3 region: CATSARTGPSQPQHF. The CDR3 DNA reads as TGTGCCACCAGCGCCCGGACAGGGCCAAGTCAGCCCCAGCATTTT.

V gene TRBV5-1 combines with J gene TRBJ1-2; TRBD1 aligns across 8 bases. This CDR3 region has 14 residues. Germline loops: CDR1 SGHRS, CDR2 YFSETQ. The junction had 6 bases not matched to a gene; V was cut back by 4 bases and J by 4 bases. CDR3 loop: CASSKDRGVYGYTF. DNA of the CDR3: TGCGCCAGCAGCAAAGACAGGGGCGTCTATGGCTACACCTTC.

The chain is built from TRBV7-9 and TRBJ2-7, with 11 bases lining up with TRBD1. This CDR3 comprises 16 residues. Germline CDR1 and CDR2: SEHNR and FQNEAQ (reference sequence). After removal of 7 bases from V and 1 base from J, the junction contained 9 bases not matched to a gene. CDR3 nucleotide sequence: TGTGCCAGCACCCAGCTCCGGGACAGGGGGTCCTACGAGCAGTACTTC. Its protein product is CASTQLRDRGSYEQYF.

The rearrangement links TRBV21-1 to TRBJ2-3; the D segment call TRBD2 is taken from the table without a DNA check. TRBV21-1 is a recognized pseudogene. The CDR3 runs to 17 residues. The CDR3 is CASSKCLAGELTDTQYF. The CDR3 coding sequence is TGTGCCAGCAGCAAGTGTCTAGCGGGAGAGCTCACAGATACGCAGTATTTT.

The chain uses TRBV28 and TRBJ1-2; D unresolved. V was pared by 2 bases and J by 7 bases, with 8 bases between. This CDR3 region has 12 residues. The germline V gene encodes CDR1 MDHEN and CDR2 SYDVKM. The CDR3 loop is CASSLQRGGYTF. The CDR3 DNA is TGTGCCAGCAGTTTACAGCGGGGTGGCTACACCTTC.

The count of this clone is one. This chain joins TRBV5-4 and TRBJ1-3; D is undetermined. This CDR3 region has 14 residues. Trimming cost V 0 bases and J 2 bases, with 6 bases left between them. Germline V gene lookup returns CDR1 SGHNT and CDR2 YYREEE (reference sequence). The CDR3, as DNA: TGTGCCAGCAGCTTGGGCGGGGCTGGAAACACCATATATTTT. Translated, it gives CASSLGGAGNTIYF.

The J gene is TRBJ2-3, the V gene TRBV19, with 11 positions matching TRBD2. V lost 6 bases, J lost 2 bases, and 7 bases stayed unmatched. The CDR3 covers 16 residues. From germline, CDR1 is LNHDA and CDR2 SQIVND (reference sequence). CDR3 sequence: CASRLGLAGYTDTQYF. In DNA form, the CDR3 reads TGTGCCAGTAGACTAGGACTAGCGGGCTACACAGATACGCAGTATTTT.

The rearrangement links TRBV7-3 to TRBJ2-1; unclear D gene. Trimming pared 1 base from V and 3 bases from J, leaving 7 bases between. In germline, CDR1 is SGHTA, CDR2 FQGTGA. The CDR3 runs 14 residues. The CDR3 DNA follows: TGTGCCAGCAGCTTAAATGACAACTACAATGAGCAGTTCTTC. Translation: CASSLNDNYNEQFF.

This clone was found a few times. This chain connects TRBV2 to TRBJ1-5; D unresolved. Germline CDR1 SNHLY, CDR2 FYNNEI. Trimming took off 8 bases at V and 4 bases at J, with 12 bases between the two ends. There are 13 residues in the CDR3. Here the CDR3 reads CASGRQTNQPQHF. CDR3 in DNA: TGTGCCAGCGGGAGGCAGACGAATCAGCCCCAGCATTTT.

The V gene is TRBV28, the J gene TRBJ2-1; TRBD2 matches at 7 bases. The ends lost 4 bases at V and 3 bases at J; junction bases unmatched: 6. CDR3 size: 15 residues. Germline V lookup: CDR1 MDHEN, CDR2 SYDVKM. CDR3 protein: CASSSTWDYYNEQFF. DNA of the CDR3: TGTGCCAGCAGTTCCACCTGGGACTACTACAATGAGCAGTTCTTC.

Only one count was recorded for this clone. CDR3 DNA sequence: TGTGCCAGCGGTAAACGGGTGAACACTGAAGCTTTCTTT. This encodes CASGKRVNTEAFF. This sequence joins TRBV27 and TRBJ1-1; D is uncertain. Looked up from germline, CDR1 is MNHEY and CDR2 is SMNVEV (reference sequence). Deletions cut 8 bases from V and 0 bases from J, with 10 bases between. The CDR3 covers 13 residues.

V usage is TRBV6-5 and J usage is TRBJ1-2; TRBD1 agrees at 8 bases. Germline loops: CDR1 MNHEY, CDR2 SVGAGI. The CDR3 is 14 residues long. V lost 7 bases, J lost 2 bases, and 6 bases stayed unmatched. The DNA for the CDR3 is TGTGCCAGCACCCGGACAGGGAGGAACTATGGCTACACCTTC. Translating gives CASTRTGRNYGYTF.

V and J are TRBV24-1 and TRBJ1-5; D gene uncertain. Looked up from germline, CDR1 is KGHDR and CDR2 is SFDVKD. Trimming stripped 2 bases from V and 7 bases from J, with 11 bases between. The CDR3 has 14 residues. Written as DNA, the CDR3 is TGTGCCACCAGTGATTCGGCAGGCGTGCAGCCCCAGCATTTT. This sequence encodes CATSDSAGVQPQHF.

The chain employs TRBV19 and TRBJ1-1; D is uncertain. V lost 6 bases and J 1 base, leaving 18 bases between the germline ends. From germline, CDR1 is LNHDA and CDR2 SQIVND (reference sequence). The CDR3 is made up of 16 amino acids. The CDR3 loop reads CASRKDGWARNTEAFF. The CDR3 DNA is TGTGCCAGTAGAAAAGATGGTTGGGCACGGAACACTGAAGCTTTCTTT.

In its sample, this clone was seen a few times. V and J are TRBV18 and TRBJ1-1; D is perhaps TRBD1 (5 bases). Germline V gene data show CDR1 as KGHSH and CDR2 as LQKENI. The CDR3 runs to 16 residues. Trimming removed 0 bases at V and 4 bases at J, with 15 bases between. The CDR3 DNA sequence: TGTGCCAGCTCACCACCCAGGGCCCTTCGGACCACTGAAGCTTTCTTT. Its translation: CASSPPRALRTTEAFF. Supplemented by reference TRBV18 and TRBJ1-1, the full variable domain reads NAGVMQNPRHLVRRRGQEARLRCSPMKGHSHVYWYRQLPEEGLKFMVYLQKENIIDESGMPKERFSAEFPKEGPSILRIQQVVRGDSAAYFCASSPPRALRTTEAFFGQGTRLTVV.

This chain joins TRBV28 and TRBJ2-1; 11 bases are a match to TRBD1. V gave up 5 bases and J gave up 6 bases; unmatched junction bases: 9. The CDR3 loop spans 16 amino acids. Germline CDR1 is MDHEN and CDR2 is SYDVKM. In DNA form, the CDR3 reads TGTGCCAGCAGTCTCCAGGGGACAGGGGGGGGCAATGAGCAGTTCTTC. Protein: CASSLQGTGGGNEQFF.

This chain joins TRBV28 and TRBJ2-7; 9 nucleotides agree with TRBD1. This CDR3 has 15 amino acids. V lost 5 bases and J lost 2; bases outside the gene matches: 7. CDR1 is MDHEN, CDR2 SYDVKM, per germline. The CDR3 sequence: CASSTRDRATYEQYF. For the CDR3, the DNA is TGTGCCAGCAGTACCCGGGACAGGGCGACCTACGAGCAGTACTTC.

This rearrangement joins TRBV29-1 to TRBJ2-1, with 14 nucleotides matching TRBD2. The CDR3 covers 15 residues. Germline values: CDR1 SQVTM, CDR2 ANQGSEA. The trim removed 5 bases at V and 7 bases at J, leaving 7 bases unmatched. CDR3 amino acids: CSVSSGLAGVNEQFF. The CDR3, as DNA: TGCAGCGTTAGCTCGGGACTAGCGGGAGTAAATGAGCAGTTCTTC.

This rearrangement joins TRBV27 to TRBJ2-7, with TRBD1 identical over 7 bases. V was pared by 6 bases and J by 6 bases, with 5 bases of the junction left unmatched. The CDR3 spans 12 residues. Germline CDR1 MNHEY, CDR2 SMNVEV (reference sequence). The DNA for the CDR3 is TGTGCCAGCAGCCGACAGGGTAGCGAGCAGTACTTC. The encoded protein is CASSRQGSEQYF.

The rearrangement joins TRBV5-4 to TRBJ1-6; 10 bases agree with TRBD1. Germline CDR1 is SGHNT and CDR2 is YYREEE (reference sequence). The V gene end was trimmed by 5 bases and the J gene end by 6 bases; junction bases not matched to a gene: 2. This CDR3 is 14 amino acids long. CDR3: CASRGTGVNSPLHF. The CDR3 nucleotides are TGTGCCAGCAGAGGGACAGGGGTTAATTCACCCCTCCACTTT.

Only one count was recorded for this clone. J is TRBJ1-3 and V is TRBV5-1, with 7 bases that match TRBD1. Trimming removed 3 bases from V and 6 bases from J; junction bases left unmatched: 6. In germline, CDR1 is SGHRS, CDR2 YFSETQ. The CDR3 contains 14 residues. The CDR3 protein is CASSSRQGENTIYF. In DNA form, the CDR3 reads TGCGCCAGCAGCTCCCGACAGGGTGAAAACACCATATATTTT. Variable domain in full (rest from reference TRBV5-1 and TRBJ1-3): KAGVTQTPRYLIKTRGQQVTLSCSPISGHRSVSWYQQTPGQGLQFLFEYFSETQRNKGNFPGRFSGRQFSNSRSEMNVSTLELGDSALYLCASSSRQGENTIYFGEGSWLTVV.

This chain uses TRBV28 with TRBJ2-7; 12 nucleotides agree with TRBD2. V gave up 7 bases and J gave up 4 bases; unmatched junction bases: 8. The CDR3 spans 15 residues. The germline CDR1 and CDR2 sequences are MDHEN and SYDVKM. The CDR3 nucleotides read TGTGCCAGCAAAAGCATGACTAGCGGGAGATACGAGCAGTACTTC. It specifies CASKSMTSGRYEQYF.

This clone is a singleton in its sample. This sequence joins TRBV4-3 and TRBJ1-1; D perhaps matches TRBD1 (6 bases). Germline CDR1 LGHNA, CDR2 YSLEER. The CDR3 is 17 residues long. Between the trimmed V and J ends, which lost 0 bases and 0 bases, there was a span of 14 bases. The CDR3 region is CASSQDATRGMNTEAFF. CDR3 coding DNA: TGCGCCAGCAGCCAAGATGCGACGAGGGGGATGAACACTGAAGCTTTCTTT.

V usage is TRBV7-2 and J usage is TRBJ2-5, with TRBD2 matching 8 bases. Trimming took 5 bases from V and 5 from J; bases not matched to a gene: 7. Per germline, CDR1 SGHTA and CDR2 FQGNSA. The CDR3 has 14 residues. CDR3 in amino acids: CASSQSGRAETQYF. The DNA for the CDR3 is TGTGCCAGCAGCCAAAGCGGGAGAGCGGAGACCCAGTACTTC.